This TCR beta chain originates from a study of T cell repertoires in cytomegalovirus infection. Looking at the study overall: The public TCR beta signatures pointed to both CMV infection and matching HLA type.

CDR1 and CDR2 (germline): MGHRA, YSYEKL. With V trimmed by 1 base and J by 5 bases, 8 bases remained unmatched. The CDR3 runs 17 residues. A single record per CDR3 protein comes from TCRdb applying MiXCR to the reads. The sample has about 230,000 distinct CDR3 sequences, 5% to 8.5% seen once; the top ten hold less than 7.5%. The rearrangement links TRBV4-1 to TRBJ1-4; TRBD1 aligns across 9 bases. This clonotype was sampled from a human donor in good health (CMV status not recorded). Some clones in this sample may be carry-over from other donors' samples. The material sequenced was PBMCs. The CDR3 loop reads CASSQGPSGTGNEKLFF. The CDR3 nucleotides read TGCGCCAGCAGCCAAGGTCCATCGGGGACAGGGAATGAAAAACTGTTTTTT.